One and the same sample provided the 29 T cell receptor beta chains below, sequenced in a study of post-analysis software for immune sequencing data. Whole-study findings and limits: Patients carried a handful of TRBV segments more frequently than controls did, and TRBV5-6, TRBV5-1 and TRBV20-1 were among them.

Their recognized antigens are unknown. The TCR beta cDNA libraries contained unique molecular identifiers. TCRdb ran MiXCR on the PCR reads and lists one entry per CDR3 protein. The table records about 540,000 distinct CDR3 sequences, 34% of them present only once. Sequencing was performed on blood. Source of these receptors: a girl aged 2 to 17 with multiple sclerosis.

The table lists this clonotype with a few counts. This chain uses TRBV6-6 with TRBJ1-2; no firm D call. CDR1 is MNHNY, CDR2 SVGAGI, per germline (reference sequence). Trimming took 0 bases from V and 3 from J, leaving 11 bases between them. This CDR3 comprises 15 residues. The CDR3: CASSYSSQSDYGYTF. The CDR3 coding sequence is TGTGCCAGCAGTTACTCGAGCCAGAGCGACTATGGCTACACCTTC.

This clonotype has just a few counts. Written as DNA, the CDR3 is TGCGCCACCAGACGGGACAGTTTAAACCAAGAGACCCAGTACTTC. Protein product: CATRRDSLNQETQYF. The chain carries TRBV5-1 and TRBJ2-5; 7 bases agree with TRBD1. Trimming cost V 9 bases and J 0 bases; bases outside gene matches: 11. CDR1 is SGHRS, CDR2 YFSETQ, per germline. The CDR3 has 15 amino acids.

This clonotype was counted a few times. The V gene is TRBV20-1, the J gene TRBJ2-7; TRBD1 agrees at 8 bases. This CDR3 spans 15 amino acids. With 6 bases clipped from V and 3 bases from J, the junction kept 13 bases outside the gene matches. CDR1 is DFQATT and CDR2 is SNEGSKA in the germline V gene (reference sequence). CDR3 protein: CSATRPGQGDYEQYF. The CDR3 DNA follows: TGCAGTGCCACCCGACCCGGACAGGGAGACTACGAGCAGTACTTC.

The chain's CDR3 is CASSLDLVAGTYEQYF. As DNA, the CDR3 is TGTGCCAGCAGCTTAGATCTGGTAGCGGGGACCTACGAGCAGTACTTC. The chain joins TRBV11-2 to TRBJ2-7; 8 bases align to TRBD2. V shed 0 bases and J 2 bases; nucleotides not matched to a gene: 6. Germline CDR1 reads SGHAT; CDR2 reads FQNNGV. This CDR3 region has 16 residues.

The chain links TRBV5-1 to TRBJ2-3; TRBD2 aligns across 12 bases. The CDR3 has 16 amino acids. Trimming removed 4 bases from V and 4 bases from J; junction bases left unmatched: 7. Germline V gives CDR1 SGHRS, CDR2 YFSETQ. The CDR3 loop reads CASSLRTSGVSDTQYF. CDR3 in DNA: TGCGCCAGCAGCCTACGGACTAGCGGGGTCTCAGATACGCAGTATTTT.

This clonotype has a handful of counts. The germline gene is not matched at one end of the junction; a read error may be the cause. V and J are TRBV9 and TRBJ2-3; a possible D gene is TRBD2 (5 bases). There are 13 residues in the CDR3. The V gene's germline CDR1 is SGDLS and CDR2 YYNGEE. The CDR3 nucleotides read TGTGCCAACAGCGTAGTAGCGAGAGATACGCAGTATTTT. Its translation: CANSVVARDTQYF. The full variable domain, completed using reference TRBV9 and TRBJ2-3, is DSGVTQTPKHLITATGQRVTLRCSPRSGDLSVYWYQQSLDQGLQFLIQYYNGEERAKGNILERFSAQQFPDLHSELNLSSLELGDSALYFCANSVVARDTQYFGPGTRLTVL.

The chain joins TRBV10-3 to TRBJ2-5, with 7 bases aligning to TRBD2. This CDR3 spans 14 amino acids. Germline-derived CDR1 and CDR2 are ENHRY and SYGVKD. V was pared by 2 bases and J by 4 bases, with 4 bases of the junction left unmatched. The CDR3 spells CAISEESGGETQYF. CDR3 DNA: TGTGCCATCAGTGAGGAGTCGGGGGGAGAGACCCAGTACTTC.

This rearrangement joins TRBV7-9 to TRBJ1-2, with TRBD1 identical over 8 bases. Unmatched junction bases numbered 10, after V lost 3 bases and J lost 4 bases. Germline CDR1 SEHNR, CDR2 FQNEAQ (reference sequence). The CDR3 has 16 amino acids. CDR3 nucleotides: TGTGCCAGCAGCTTTACACCGGGACAGGACCTCTATGGCTACACCTTC. Its translation is CASSFTPGQDLYGYTF. The full variable domain, with the rest looked up from reference TRBV7-9 and TRBJ1-2, is DTGVSQNPRHKITKRGQNVTFRCDPISEHNRLYWYRQTLGQGPEFLTYFQNEAQLEKSRLLSDRFSAERPKGSFSTLEIQRTEQGDSAMYLCASSFTPGQDLYGYTFGSGTRLTVV.

On this clonotype: Mismatch with germline at one junction end may stem from a read error. V and J are TRBV20-1 and TRBJ2-3, with 8 nucleotides matching TRBD2. CDR3 length equals 15 residues. Germline V CDR1 and CDR2: DFQATT, SNEGSKA (reference sequence). This CDR3 is CSARDGRGGTDTRYF. CDR3 coding DNA: TGCAGTGCTAGAGATGGCCGGGGGGGTACAGATACGCGGTATTTT.

The chain carries TRBV5-5 and TRBJ1-2; D ambiguous. V gave up 4 bases and J gave up 8 bases, with 18 bases separating them. The CDR3 has 14 amino acids. The germline V gene encodes CDR1 SGHKS and CDR2 YYEKEE (reference sequence). The CDR3 here is CASSPDAASIGYTF. DNA for the CDR3: TGTGCCAGCAGCCCGGACGCCGCAAGTATCGGCTACACCTTC.

The V and J genes are TRBV3-1 and TRBJ2-7; weak D call: TRBD1 (5 bases). V lost 6 bases, J lost 4 bases, and 16 bases lay in between. The CDR3 has 14 residues. Germline CDR1 LGHDT, CDR2 YNNKEL (reference sequence). CDR3 coding DNA: TGTGCCAGCAGTCACTCCAAGGGGCCGTACGAGCAGTACTTC. Translated: CASSHSKGPYEQYF.

There are a few counts of this clonotype. The chain employs TRBV29-1 and TRBJ2-1; D is perhaps TRBD1 (7 bases). CDR1 and CDR2 from the germline V gene are SQVTM and ANQGSEA. The CDR3 consists of 13 residues. V shed 7 bases and J shed 5 bases, with 15 bases lying between them. The CDR3 DNA sequence: TGCAGCGCCACAGGGGAGGCGAACAATGAGCAGTTCTTC. This gives the protein CSATGEANNEQFF.

This chain joins TRBV6-5 and TRBJ1-2, with 9 bases matching TRBD1. Trimming cost V 7 bases and J 7 bases; bases outside gene matches: 10. Per germline, CDR1 MNHEY and CDR2 SVGAGI. The CDR3 is 14 amino acids. For the CDR3, the DNA is TGTGCCAGCACCCCGGGACAGGGCTTCGGTGGCTACACCTTC. Amino acid sequence: CASTPGQGFGGYTF.

The rearrangement joins TRBV7-2 to TRBJ2-1; possible D gene TRBD2, 5 bases. This CDR3 comprises 16 residues. With 1 base removed from V and 4 bases from J, the gap between germline ends came to 14 bases. Germline V gene data show CDR1 as SGHTA and CDR2 as FQGNSA. CDR3 bases: TGTGCCAGCAGCTTAGACGCAGCGGTGAATTACAATGAGCAGTTCTTC. Translation: CASSLDAAVNYNEQFF.

The chain employs TRBV6-6 and TRBJ2-1; 13 bases fit TRBD2. The CDR3 totals 15 residues. The germline V gene has CDR1 MNHNY and CDR2 SVGAGI (reference sequence). The trim removed 4 bases at V and 9 bases at J, leaving 6 bases unmatched. CDR3 coding DNA: TGTGCCAGCAGTTTTACTAGCGGGGGGGCCGCTGAGCAGTTCTTC. Its translation: CASSFTSGGAAEQFF.

There are a few counts of this clonotype. The chain has TRBV3-1 and TRBJ1-2; D is unclear. CDR1 and CDR2 (germline): LGHDT, YNNKEL (reference sequence). V dropped 0 bases and J dropped 0 bases, with 14 bases sitting between them. The CDR3 has 17 amino acids. CDR3 amino acids: CASSQDRALYPNYGYTF. As DNA, the CDR3 is TGTGCCAGCAGCCAAGATAGGGCGCTCTACCCTAACTATGGCTACACCTTC.

Regarding this clonotype: An end of the junction does not agree with germline; a read error may underlie this. The chain joins TRBV7-7 to TRBJ1-1; D possibly corresponds to TRBD1 (6 bases). CDR1 is SSHAT, CDR2 FNYEAQ, per germline (reference sequence). The CDR3 has 15 residues. Here the CDR3 DNA reads TGTGCTAGCACCCTACTGACAGGTTCGAACACTGAAGCTTTCTTT. This codes for CASTLLTGSNTEAFF.

This clonotype was detected a few times. V gene TRBV20-1 combines with J gene TRBJ2-5, with D perhaps matching TRBD1 (6 bases). CDR3 length: 13 residues. Germline CDR1 and CDR2: DFQATT and SNEGSKA (reference sequence). Trimming took 6 bases from V and 1 from J, leaving 12 bases between them. In nucleotides, the CDR3 is TGCAGTGCACTCGACAGGTCCCAAGAGACCCAGTACTTC. Translation gives CSALDRSQETQYF.

This clonotype was seen a few times. This chain joins TRBV3-1 and TRBJ1-5, with unresolved D. V lost 1 base and J 4 bases, leaving 11 bases between the germline ends. CDR1 LGHDT and CDR2 YNNKEL come from the germline V gene (reference sequence). The CDR3 is 15 amino acids. The CDR3 DNA reads as TGTGCCAGCAGCCAAGGTTTGGGTCCGAATCAGCCCCAGCATTTT. It encodes CASSQGLGPNQPQHF.

The chain uses TRBV5-1 and TRBJ2-5, with 10 bases identical to TRBD1. CDR3 length equals 15 residues. The germline gives CDR1 SGHRS, CDR2 YFSETQ. V lost 3 bases and J lost 2; bases outside the gene matches: 4. The CDR3 loop is CASSSDRGTQETQYF. The DNA for the CDR3 is TGCGCCAGCAGCTCGGACAGGGGGACGCAAGAGACCCAGTACTTC.

J is TRBJ2-2 and V is TRBV20-1; tentative D call: TRBD2 (6 bases). In germline, CDR1 is DFQATT, CDR2 SNEGSKA (reference sequence). This CDR3 is 15 amino acids long. V dropped 1 base and J dropped 4 bases, with 13 bases sitting between them. CDR3 nucleotides: TGCAGTGCTAGAGGGACTACCTGGGGCACCGGGGAGCTGTTTTTT. Its translation: CSARGTTWGTGELFF.

Here the CDR3 reads CASSQTGRGLLGAEAFF. CDR3 bases: TGTGCCAGCAGCCAAACTGGCAGGGGTCTATTAGGGGCTGAAGCTTTCTTT. This rearrangement joins TRBV14 to TRBJ1-1; weak D call: TRBD1 (6 bases). The germline V gene encodes CDR1 SGHDN and CDR2 FVKESK. The CDR3 runs to 17 residues. The V end lost 2 bases, the J end lost 6 bases, and 22 bases lay between the germline ends.

The rearrangement joins TRBV12-3 or TRBV12-4 to TRBJ1-2; maybe TRBD1 (5 bases). Trimming removed 6 bases from V and 0 bases from J, with 11 bases in between. The CDR3 loop spans 14 amino acids. The CDR3 here is CASSRAGTNYGYTF. The CDR3 coding sequence is TGTGCCAGCAGCCGGGCAGGGACTAACTATGGCTACACCTTC.

The chain combines TRBV20-1 with TRBJ1-5, with 9 bases aligning to TRBD1. J gave up 0 bases and V 6 bases, and 9 bases lay outside the gene matches. The length of the CDR3 is 16 residues. Germline V CDR1 and CDR2: DFQATT, SNEGSKA (reference sequence). For the CDR3, the DNA is TGCAGTGCAACAGGGGGCGGTTGGGATAGCAATCAGCCCCAGCATTTT. It yields the protein CSATGGGWDSNQPQHF.

Only a few counts were recorded for this clonotype. The chain recombines TRBV29-1 with TRBJ2-2, with 9 bases fitting TRBD1. The V and J ends lost 4 bases and 1 base, in that order; junction bases with no gene match: 4. The length of the CDR3 is 15 residues. Germline V gene lookup returns CDR1 SQVTM and CDR2 ANQGSEA. CDR3: CSVVGDRENTGELFF. CDR3 DNA sequence: TGCAGCGTTGTGGGGGACAGGGAGAACACCGGGGAGCTGTTTTTT.

Note on this clonotype: The junction and the germline gene differ at one end; a read error may be behind it. The chain is built from TRBV29-1 and TRBJ1-2; 7 bases line up with TRBD1. Looked up from germline, CDR1 is SQVTM and CDR2 is ANQGSEA. CDR3 length equals 15 residues. The CDR3 loop reads CSAERGRGLNYGYTF. In DNA, the CDR3 is TGCAGCGCTGAAAGGGGGCGAGGGCTTAACTATGGCTACACCTTC.

This chain uses TRBV28 with TRBJ2-1, with D possibly called TRBD1 or TRBD2 (5 bases each). V lost 3 bases to trimming and J lost 5 bases, with 11 bases between them. CDR1 and CDR2 from the germline V gene are MDHEN and SYDVKM. There are 14 residues in the CDR3. CDR3 sequence: CASSFPRDDNEQFF. CDR3 coding DNA: TGTGCCAGCAGTTTTCCCAGGGACGACAATGAGCAGTTCTTC.

J is TRBJ1-5 and V is TRBV5-5; 7 nucleotides line up with TRBD1. J gave up 3 bases and V 0 bases, and 3 bases lay outside the gene matches. The CDR3 is made up of 15 amino acids. Germline CDR1 reads SGHKS; CDR2 reads YYEKEE (reference sequence). The CDR3 nucleotides read TGTGCCAGCAGCTTGGACAGGGGAAACAATCAGCCCCAGCATTTT. Translating it yields CASSLDRGNNQPQHF. The complete variable domain, with remaining parts taken from reference TRBV5-5 and TRBJ1-5, reads DAGVTQSPTHLIKTRGQQVTLRCSPISGHKSVSWYQQVLGQGPQFIFQYYEKEERGRGNFPDRFSARQFPNYSSELNVNALLLGDSALYLCASSLDRGNNQPQHFGDGTRLSIL.

The J gene is TRBJ1-2, the V gene TRBV10-3, with 8 nucleotides matching TRBD1. V was pared by 6 bases and J by 8 bases, with 11 bases of the junction left unmatched. The CDR3 loop spans 14 amino acids. CDR1 is ENHRY and CDR2 is SYGVKD in the germline V gene. CDR3 region: CAIRPPADRGGYTF. CDR3 coding DNA: TGTGCCATCAGACCGCCCGCCGACAGGGGCGGCTACACCTTC.